The clone carrying this TCR beta chain was seen a handful of times. Its target is not known. This record comes from a study of molecular identifiers for immune sequencing clone quantification. Overall study findings and caveats: Spiked Jurkat TCR RNA equivalent to one cell reportedly surfaced among about a million naive cells. Because of identical TCR molecules sharing a barcode, sizes of highly expanded clones could be underestimated.

Every naive CD8 library was made from between roughly 18,000 and 1,000,000 sorted cells with 10%, 30% or 50% RNA. This CDR3 contains 19 residues. Germline V gives CDR1 SGHDT, CDR2 YYEEEE. V was shortened by 1 base and J by 1 base, with 18 bases between the two germline ends. TCRdb processed the PCR reads anew with MiXCR; each CDR3 protein has one entry. Of hundreds of thousands of distinct CDR3 sequences listed, roughly a quarter are singletons. This receptor was taken from a human donor in good health. Some libraries in this study had Jurkat cell RNA spiked in. V gene TRBV5-6 combines with J gene TRBJ2-6; TRBD2 is a possible D gene (6 bases). The specimen was naive CD8+ T cells from blood, with Jurkat cell RNA spiked in. Subset reported: FACS-sorted CD8+CD4-CCR7+CD45RA+ naive T cells. The CDR3 sequence is CASSLWRRGGISGANVLTF. The CDR3 DNA is TGTGCCAGCAGCTTGTGGAGGAGGGGCGGGATTTCTGGGGCCAACGTCCTGACTTTC. The whole variable domain, remainder taken from reference TRBV5-6 and TRBJ2-6, is DAGVTQSPTHLIKTRGQQVTLRCSPKSGHDTVSWYQQALGQGPQFIFQYYEEEERQRGNFPDRFSGHQFPNYSSELNVNALLLGDSALYLCASSLWRRGGISGANVLTFGAGSRLTVL.